What follows is one TCR beta chain and its context. Different DNA sequences within this sample yield the same CDR3. Sequencing used immunoSEQ multiplex PCR; TCRdb keeps in-frame clones, though not all of them. In the table there are hundreds of thousands of clones, roughly 90% of which are singletons. This sample is part of a study of blood T cell repertoires in COVID-19. On the study more broadly: From the United States, Italy and Spain came samples of acute and convalescent COVID-19.

Germline V gene sequence: CDR1 KGHSH, CDR2 LQKENI. The CDR3 has 14 amino acids. Unmatched junction bases numbered 0, after V lost 3 bases and J lost 2 bases. The sequence was collected from a man aged 35-49 years with acute or convalescent COVID-19. This chain uses TRBV18 with TRBJ1-2, with TRBD1 identical over 10 bases. Sequencing input: peripheral blood. The chain's CDR3 is CASSPGQGNYGYTF. The DNA of the CDR3 is TGTGCCAGCTCACCGGGACAGGGGAACTATGGCTACACCTTC.